Considering frequency, the clone carrying this T cell receptor (beta chain) is medium-sized (0.01 to 0.1%). TRB amplification used 250 ng of peripheral blood genomic DNA. This entry belongs to a study of T cell clusters in autoimmune cytopenias. Study context: Healthy control donors averaged roughly 56 years of age, with a median of roughly 60 years.

The germline V gene has CDR1 SQVTM and CDR2 ANQGSEA. CDR3 length equals 12 residues. One tube held mixed TRB-A and TRB-B primer pools for touch-down PCR. TCRdb reprocessed the multiplex PCR reads, with one entry per CDR3 protein and no DNA. The sample has several thousand distinct CDR3 sequences. These data were also reused for a study on T cell repertoires in aging, cancer and after chemotherapy.

The V call is TRBV29-1, the J call TRBJ2-7. This clonotype was sampled from a human donor in good health. The specimen sequenced was peripheral blood. The CDR3 reads CSVEDRSYEQYF.